This note documents a single T cell receptor beta chain sequence. Its antigen is as yet unknown. 5'RACE template switching produced TCR cDNA carrying a universal primer site and UMIs. TCRdb re-analysed the 5' RACE reads in MiXCR, keeping a single row per CDR3 protein. The sample has 300,000 to 400,000 distinct CDR3 sequences; 7.5% to 9% are singletons. The entry originates in a study of T cells after yellow fever vaccination. The study's findings and limits: Some clonotypes were seen in both the CD4 and the CD8 compartments. These made up a small share and likely arose from convergent recombination. Abundant bulk-population clonotypes could contaminate the FACS-sorted repertoires.

The CDR3 is 12 amino acids. V was shortened by 10 bases and J by 4 bases, with 13 bases between the two germline ends. CDR1 is WSHSY, CDR2 SAAADI, per germline. This receptor was taken from a young man who received the YFV17D yellow fever vaccine. The chain recombines TRBV10-2 with TRBJ2-5; D might be TRBD2 (6 bases). Sample: PBMCs, taken on the day of the first yellow fever vaccination. The CDR3 DNA is TGCGCCACCATCGGAGCGGGAGAGACCCAGTACTTC. This sequence encodes CATIGAGETQYF.